A selection of T cell receptor beta chains follows, all from one sample in a study of T-cell memory formation after mild COVID-19. TCRdb reprocessed the 5' RACE reads via MiXCR and lists one record per CDR3 protein. Of 350,000 to 550,000 distinct CDR3 sequences in the sample, about a sixth were seen once. Material: PBMCs or a T cell subset sorted from them (not recorded which). The receptors were sampled from a man younger than 30 who had mild COVID-19 (a few samples of this study predate the infection). Cell type and time point are not known. The CDR3 runs from the conserved cysteine through the conserved F or W.

CASSLVSPNYNEQFF	TRBV5-6	TRBJ2-1
CSASTGDRYGYTF	TRBV20-1	TRBJ1-2
CAIKAQGAEKLFF	TRBV10-3	TRBJ1-4
CASSVAVQMNTEAFF	TRBV2	TRBJ1-1
CASSLRAGRGNEKLFF	TRBV27	TRBJ1-4
CASSSAWSGRRLYEQYF	TRBV7-6	TRBJ2-7
CASSYREGTETQYF	TRBV6-6	TRBJ2-5
CASSLSPRAPDTQYF	TRBV27	TRBJ2-3
CASSEQGPQSNEKLFF	TRBV5-1	TRBJ1-4
CASTLEATYQETQYF	TRBV12-3/TRBV12-4	TRBJ2-5
CSVGIPRGDPPLHF	TRBV29-1	TRBJ1-6
CASSGGSSDEKLFF	TRBV12-3/TRBV12-4	TRBJ1-4
CASSRTGRDTEAFF	TRBV6-5	TRBJ1-1
CASSYLAGKQETQYF	TRBV5-1	TRBJ2-5
CASSLVSNDSPLHF	TRBV7-2	TRBJ1-6
CASSEVNNQPQHF	TRBV2	TRBJ1-5
CSATTLLGAKNIQYF	TRBV20-1	TRBJ2-4
CASSFWGVGETQYF	TRBV12-3/TRBV12-4	TRBJ2-5
CATSEETGRADQPQHF	TRBV24-1	TRBJ1-5
CASSLVASLSNQPQHF	TRBV28	TRBJ1-5
CASSAWDSSGNTIYF	TRBV3-1	TRBJ1-3